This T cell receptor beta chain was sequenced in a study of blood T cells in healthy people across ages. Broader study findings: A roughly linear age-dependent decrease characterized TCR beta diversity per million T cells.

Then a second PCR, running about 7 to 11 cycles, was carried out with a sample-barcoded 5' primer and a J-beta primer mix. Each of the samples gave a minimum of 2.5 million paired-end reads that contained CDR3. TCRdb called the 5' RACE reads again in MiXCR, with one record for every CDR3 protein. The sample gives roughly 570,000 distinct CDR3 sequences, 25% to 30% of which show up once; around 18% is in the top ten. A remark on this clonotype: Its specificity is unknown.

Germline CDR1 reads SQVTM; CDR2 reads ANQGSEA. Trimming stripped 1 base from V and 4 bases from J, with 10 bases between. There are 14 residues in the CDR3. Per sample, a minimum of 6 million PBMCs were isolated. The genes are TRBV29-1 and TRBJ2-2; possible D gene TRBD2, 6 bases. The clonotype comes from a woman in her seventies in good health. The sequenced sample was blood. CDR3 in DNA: TGCAGCGTTGAAGGAATGGAGGGCACCGGGGAGCTGTTTTTT. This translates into CSVEGMEGTGELFF.